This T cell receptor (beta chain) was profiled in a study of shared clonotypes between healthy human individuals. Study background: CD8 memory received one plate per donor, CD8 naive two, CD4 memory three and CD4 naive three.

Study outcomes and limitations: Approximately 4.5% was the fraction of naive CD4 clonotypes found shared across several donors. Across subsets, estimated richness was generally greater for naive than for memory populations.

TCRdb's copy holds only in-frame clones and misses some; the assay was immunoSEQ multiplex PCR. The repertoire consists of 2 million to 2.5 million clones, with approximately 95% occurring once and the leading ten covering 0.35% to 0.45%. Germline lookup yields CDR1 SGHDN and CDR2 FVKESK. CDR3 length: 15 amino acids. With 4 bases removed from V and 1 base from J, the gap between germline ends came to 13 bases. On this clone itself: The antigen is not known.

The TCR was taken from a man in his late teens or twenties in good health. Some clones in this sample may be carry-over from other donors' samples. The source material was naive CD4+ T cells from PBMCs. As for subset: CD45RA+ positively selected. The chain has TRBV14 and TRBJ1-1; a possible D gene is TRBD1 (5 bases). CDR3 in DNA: TGTGCCAGCAGCCCCCTGCGAGACAGGAACACTGAAGCTTTCTTT. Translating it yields CASSPLRDRNTEAFF.